Sequencing of this T cell receptor (beta chain) was carried out in a study of blood T cells in healthy people across ages. Study conclusions and caveats: Older individuals had lower TCR beta diversity per million T cells (the decline was roughly linear).

The CDR3 is 12 amino acids. CDR1 SQVTM and CDR2 ANQGSEA come from the germline V gene. V was cut by 5 bases and J by 5 bases, with 9 bases left in between. Then a second PCR, running roughly 6 to 11 cycles, was carried out with a sample-barcoded 5' primer and a J-beta primer mix. The template-switch adaptor, which had 12 random nucleotides, put a tag on each cDNA molecule. Every sample returned 2.5 million or more CDR3-containing paired-end reads. TCRdb re-called the 5' RACE reads through MiXCR, storing one row per CDR3 protein. Here the sample spans over 700,000 distinct CDR3 sequences, roughly 50% being singletons. A word on this clonotype: Its matching antigen is unknown.

This sequence originates from an elderly man in good health. This rearrangement joins TRBV29-1 to TRBJ1-4; tentatively, D is TRBD1 (5 bases). The sequencing input was blood. The CDR3 DNA reads as TGCAGCGTTACGGGGGGGAATGAAAAACTGTTTTTT. Protein sequence: CSVTGGNEKLFF.